Described below is a single T cell receptor (beta chain) sequence and its context. Study processing details: Using reference gene primer amplification, nucleated cell counts were estimated. The method was immunoSEQ multiplex PCR; TCRdb's version includes in-frame clones alone and lacks a portion of them. The V and J calls and clone size come from that table; D and trimming were worked out from the DNA. The data show nearly 90,000 clones, about three quarters seen once. This specimen belongs to a study of blood T cell repertoires in COVID-19. On the study more broadly: COVID-19 samples from acute and convalescent phases originated in the United States, Italy and Spain. Sources were T cells, B-cell-depleted T cells, or PBMCs; the material itself was cDNA or gDNA.

The receptor comes from a woman aged 80 or older with acute or convalescent COVID-19. Sequencing was done on a sample of peripheral blood.

The CDR3 protein is CAISNRTGLTEAFF. The CDR3 nucleotides read TGTGCCATCAGTAACCGGACAGGGCTCACTGAAGCTTTCTTT. The V call is TRBV10-3, the J call TRBJ1-1; 8 bases match TRBD1. CDR3 length: 14 amino acids. V dropped 5 bases and J dropped 4; count of bases not matched to a gene: 6. In germline, CDR1 is ENHRY, CDR2 SYGVKD.